What follows are 14 T cell receptor beta chains derived from one specimen sequenced in a study of T-cell reconstitution after alpha-beta-depleted transplantation in children. As it was prepared, the TCRbeta library received unique molecular identifiers. TCRdb passed the PCR reads through MiXCR, listing each CDR3 protein once. The repertoire has 490,000 or so distinct CDR3 sequences, about 10% of them found once; the top ten carry 2%. Sequencing was performed on PBMCs, taken before TCRalphabeta/CD19-depleted stem cell transplant. These receptors all stem from a child aged 2 to 10 with inherited bone marrow failure, due to receive a stem cell transplant.

This clonotype was detected many times. The chain is built from TRBV7-2 and TRBJ2-7; no definite D call. The CDR3 consists of 14 residues. Germline values: CDR1 SGHTA, CDR2 FQGNSA. Trimming removed 5 bases at V and 0 bases at J, with 11 bases between. The CDR3 loop is CASSRAMGSYEQYF. Written as DNA, the CDR3 is TGTGCCAGCAGCCGGGCTATGGGCTCCTACGAGCAGTACTTC.

V and J are TRBV11-2 and TRBJ2-3; 13 bases align to TRBD2. With 2 bases clipped from V and 7 bases from J, the junction kept 15 bases outside the gene matches. Germline lookup yields CDR1 SGHAT and CDR2 FQNNGV. The CDR3 is 19 residues long. DNA of the CDR3: TGTGCCAGCAGCTTAAAGTACGCCCGACTAGCGGGGGGCCACCATACGCAGTATTTT. It is translated as CASSLKYARLAGGHHTQYF.

Note on this clonotype: It may be a read error: a sequence one base away is much more abundant. CDR3 bases: TGCGCCAGCAGCCAAGGTGCTGCTAGCGGGAGGTCGAAAAACATTCAGTACTTC. Translating it yields CASSQGAASGRSKNIQYF. The chain employs TRBV4-1 and TRBJ2-4, with TRBD2 matching over 11 bases. Germline V gene data show CDR1 as MGHRA and CDR2 as YSYEKL. The V and J ends lost 1 base and 4 bases, in that order; junction bases with no gene match: 9. This CDR3 is built from 18 residues.

There are a few counts of this clonotype. This sequence joins TRBV28 and TRBJ2-1, with a tentative D call TRBD2 (6 bases). This CDR3 comprises 16 residues. Germline assignment: CDR1 MDHEN and CDR2 SYDVKM. Trimming pared 4 bases from V and 0 bases from J, leaving 13 bases between. CDR3 loop: CASSSLAPISYNEQFF. The CDR3 DNA sequence: TGTGCCAGCAGTTCGCTAGCGCCTATCTCCTACAATGAGCAGTTCTTC.

There are a few counts of this clonotype. The chain is built from TRBV5-8 and TRBJ1-2; no definite D call. The V gene's germline CDR1 is SGHTS and CDR2 YDEGEE. CDR3 size: 11 residues. The V and J ends lost 9 bases and 0 bases respectively, with 6 bases between them. CDR3: CATGTNYGYTF. The CDR3 DNA is TGTGCCACCGGGACTAACTATGGCTACACCTTC.

This clonotype was observed at least ten times. V and J are TRBV12-3 or TRBV12-4 and TRBJ2-1; TRBD1 or TRBD2 may be the D gene (6 bases each). Trimming took off 6 bases at V and 6 bases at J, with 15 bases between the two ends. The CDR3 runs to 14 residues. The chain's CDR3 is CASSPLGGGNEQFF. CDR3 in DNA: TGTGCCAGCAGCCCACTAGGAGGGGGCAATGAGCAGTTCTTC.

This clonotype was counted a few times. The chain joins TRBV12-3 or TRBV12-4 to TRBJ2-2, with 13 bases lining up with TRBD2. The CDR3 loop spans 17 amino acids. J was trimmed by 8 bases and V by 4 bases; bases with no gene match: 10. CDR3 sequence: CASSYRTSGRGSGELFF. In DNA form, the CDR3 reads TGTGCCAGCAGTTACCGGACTAGCGGGAGAGGGTCGGGGGAGCTGTTTTTT.

The chain links TRBV4-3 to TRBJ2-2; 9 nucleotides line up with TRBD1. CDR3 length: 16 residues. Germline-derived CDR1 and CDR2 are LGHNA and YSLEER. V lost 1 base to trimming and J lost 3 bases; unmatched junction nucleotides: 3. For the CDR3, the DNA is TGCGCCAGCAGCCAAGCATACAGGGGGCACACCGGGGAGCTGTTTTTT. As protein: CASSQAYRGHTGELFF.

In this sample, this clonotype turned up many times. The chain uses TRBV3-1 and TRBJ2-7, with 10 bases aligning to TRBD2. Germline trimming cut 5 bases from V and 0 bases from J; bases unmatched to any gene: 13. The CDR3 is 18 residues long. CDR1 is LGHDT, CDR2 YNNKEL, per germline (reference sequence). CDR3 DNA: TGTGCCAGCAGCTTCTCCTTGGCTAGCGGGGGATACTCCTACGAGCAGTACTTC. It specifies CASSFSLASGGYSYEQYF.

This clonotype was observed a handful of times. The V and J genes are TRBV7-8 and TRBJ2-2; possible D gene TRBD1, 5 bases. Trimming shortened V by 5 bases and J by 6 bases, and 16 bases separated the two germline ends. Germline V gene sequence: CDR1 SGHVS, CDR2 FQNEAQ. The CDR3 is 15 residues long. The CDR3 nucleotides read TGTGCCAGCAGCCTAAAGGGCAGGGCGTCCGGGGAGCTGTTTTTT. It encodes CASSLKGRASGELFF.

The table lists this clonotype with many counts. This sequence joins TRBV11-2 and TRBJ2-7; a weak D match, TRBD2 (5 bases). The CDR3 extends over 14 amino acids. Trimming took off 5 bases at V and 0 bases at J, with 11 bases between the two ends. Germline V gene data show CDR1 as SGHAT and CDR2 as FQNNGV. The CDR3 DNA sequence: TGTGCCAGCAGCACCGCGGGTTACTCCTACGAGCAGTACTTC. This sequence encodes CASSTAGYSYEQYF.

This chain uses TRBV7-9 with TRBJ2-7; tentative D call: TRBD2 (7 bases). The V end lost 1 base, the J end lost 5 bases, and 15 bases lay between the germline ends. There are 15 residues in the CDR3. Germline CDR1 reads SEHNR; CDR2 reads FQNEAQ (reference sequence). The CDR3 region has the DNA TGTGCCAGCAGCTTAGGGGGGGGGGGCATCGACGAGCAGTACTTC. It codes for CASSLGGGGIDEQYF.

This clonotype was picked up many times. The rearrangement links TRBV5-6 to TRBJ2-7; no clear D gene. The CDR3 has 16 residues. Germline-derived CDR1 and CDR2 are SGHDT and YYEEEE. V lost 4 bases to trimming and J lost 3 bases, with 20 bases between them. CDR3 loop: CASSPYRMDPGYEQYF. CDR3 nucleotide sequence: TGTGCCAGCAGCCCCTACCGTATGGACCCAGGCTACGAGCAGTACTTC.

This clonotype has at least ten counts. Given the absence of the conserved phenylalanine or tryptophan at the CDR3 end, a read error is likely. The chain carries TRBV6-1 and TRBJ2-3, with TRBD1 matching over 8 bases. CDR3 size: 13 residues. Germline loops: CDR1 MNHNS, CDR2 SASEGT. With 8 bases clipped from V and 2 bases from J, the junction kept 3 bases outside the gene matches. The CDR3 DNA reads TGTGCCAGCTGGGGACAGGCCACAGATACGCAGTATCTT. It specifies CASWGQATDTQYL.